The present entry profiles one TCR beta chain with its context. What it binds is not known. The PCR contained 60 Vbeta and 13 Jbeta primers. The method was immunoSEQ multiplex PCR; TCRdb's version includes in-frame clones alone and lacks a portion of them. Of 95,000 to 150,000 clones in the sample, about three fifths were seen once. The data are from a study of cytomegalovirus exposure and HLA in healthy donors. Notes on the study in general: There were some V segments, including TRBV6-2 and TRBV6-3, excluded as indistinguishable. Associated with HLA alleles at 0.05 false discovery rate in a later analysis were some 18,000 TCR beta sequences.

V was clipped by 0 bases and J by 3 bases, with 7 bases between them. The germline gives CDR1 SGHRS, CDR2 YFSETQ. The CDR3 has 13 residues. The chain is built from TRBV5-1 and TRBJ2-7; weak D call: TRBD1 (5 bases). This clonotype was sampled from a middle-aged woman in good health and CMV-seropositive. Source material: PBMCs. CDR3 region: CASSLEGIYEQYF. Here the CDR3 DNA reads TGCGCCAGCAGCTTGGAGGGGATCTACGAGCAGTACTTC.